The present T cell receptor (beta chain) was sequenced within a study of T cell repertoires in cytomegalovirus infection (dated by TCRdb to between 2018 and 2021). Looking at the study overall: The HLA type of each donor mattered for the analysis, because public TCR beta signatures pointed to carriage of CMV infection along with the matching HLA type.

On the study overall, not on this receptor specifically: The ex vivo response was dominated by HLA-C-restricted CMV-specific TCR beta clonotypes, and the single most frequent clonotype in two of eight donors was supplied by these HLA-C-restricted clonotypes. Carriers of CMV infection plus the relevant HLA type were discriminated by the cumulative frequency of public TCR beta family members in the study cohort and in an independent approximately 360-donor cohort.

At least ten counts were recorded for this clonotype. Its antigen is still unknown. Base qualities are not at hand, and no much larger clone is one base apart. Unmatched junction bases come to 10, with V trimmed by 6 bases and J by 2 bases. The CDR3 holds 16 amino acids from the cysteine to the phenylalanine. The entry retains the CDR3 DNA only, 48 bases that are in frame from base 1. The listed sequencing device is Illumina HiSeq 1500. In TCRdb, the public reads were trimmed at Q25 with fastp and aligned with MiXCR, with productive beta chains retained. A single entry per CDR3 protein holds the most common genes and DNA from its merged rows. For this sample the table gives roughly 320,000 distinct CDR3 sequences, of which more than 8% were detected only once. The biggest ten clones account for approximately 4.7% of the sample.

Sequenced material: PBMCs. This chain joins TRBV12-3 or TRBV12-4 to TRBJ1-1, and 9 junction bases match TRBD1. This TCR was recovered from a human donor in good health (CMV status not recorded). Some clones in this sample may be carry-over from other donors' samples. The DNA sequence reads TGTGCCAGCAGAAGGACGGACAGGGGTGTTAACACTGAAGCTTTCTTT. It specifies CASRRTDRGVNTEAFF.